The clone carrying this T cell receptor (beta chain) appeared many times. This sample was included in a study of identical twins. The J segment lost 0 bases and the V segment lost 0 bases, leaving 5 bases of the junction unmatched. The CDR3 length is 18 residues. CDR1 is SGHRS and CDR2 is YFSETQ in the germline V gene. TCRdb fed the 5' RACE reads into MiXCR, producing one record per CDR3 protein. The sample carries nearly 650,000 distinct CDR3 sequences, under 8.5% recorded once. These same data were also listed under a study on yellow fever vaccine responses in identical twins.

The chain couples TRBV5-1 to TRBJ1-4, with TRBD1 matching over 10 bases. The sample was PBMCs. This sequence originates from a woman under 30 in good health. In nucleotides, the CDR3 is TGCGCCAGCAGCTTGGCGGGGGGACAGGGGACAACTAATGAAAAACTGTTTTTT. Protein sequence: CASSLAGGQGTTNEKLFF.